What follows describes a single T cell receptor (beta chain). The record originates from a study of PD-1 blockade in mismatch repair-deficient tumors. CDR1 and CDR2 (germline): SGHDT, YYEEEE. The CDR3 extends over 12 amino acids. The ends were cut back, 3 bases at V and 9 bases at J, with 10 bases in the middle. Assay used: immunoSEQ multiplex PCR; TCRdb lists only in-frame clones, some missing. The top ten clones hold approximately 4.7% of a sample with more than 90,000 clones, approximately 80% of them seen once. This specimen was peripheral blood, taken 60 weeks after starting pembrolizumab. The receptor comes from an adult with mismatch repair-deficient cancer. The V and J genes are TRBV5-6 and TRBJ2-1, with TRBD2 as a possible D gene (5 bases). CDR3 coding DNA: TGTGCCAGCAGCTATAGCGAGAGTGAGCAGTTCTTC. It is translated as CASSYSESEQFF.